Sequencing of this TCR beta chain was carried out in a study of regulatory T cells in long-lasting Graves disease. Study context: Over 5 years of antithyroid drugs with positive TSH receptor antibodies was taken to mean persistent Graves' disease.

Arm-PCR of CDR3 regions and iRepertoire HTBI primers were used to build TCR beta libraries. As processed by the authors: In the combined samples, 62 TRBV and more than twelve TRBJ segments were identified. MiXCR, applied by TCRdb to the multiplex PCR reads, yields one record per CDR3 protein. Clone size and V and J calls follow TCRdb, not the original study. The sample records 650,000 to 850,000 distinct CDR3 sequences, about 30% being singletons. This clonotype came up many times. Its antigen remains unidentified. Time point here: persistent/refractory GD, antithyroid drugs over 5 years with positive TRAb. Preparation of the TCR library used RNA extracted from PBMCs. Peripheral blood, about 9 milliliters per patient, was collected in EDTA tubes. Deletions cut 4 bases from V and 2 bases from J, with 9 bases between. This CDR3 comprises 13 residues. Germline CDR1 SGHTA, CDR2 FQGTGA. Study results and caveats: The analysis examined peripheral blood only and excluded thyroid tissue.

This rearrangement joins TRBV7-3 to TRBJ2-7; D unresolved. The sequencing used peripheral blood mononuclear cells (PBMCs), collected when the disease was refractory, from a patient treated with antithyroid drugs. The clonotype comes from a female donor with Graves disease. For the CDR3, the DNA is TGTGCCAGCAGCTCACTCGGTACCTACGAGCAGTACTTC. Translating gives CASSSLGTYEQYF. Combining the CDR3 with reference TRBV7-3 and TRBJ2-7 gives the whole variable domain GAGVSQTPSNKVTEKGKYVELRCDPISGHTALYWYRQSLGQGPEFLIYFQGTGAADDSGLPNDRFFAVRPEGSVSTLKIQRTERGDSAVYLCASSSLGTYEQYFGPGTRLTVT.